This T cell receptor (beta chain) was found in a study of blood T cells in healthy people across ages. Primed by a sample-barcoded 5' primer and a J-beta primer mix, a second PCR proceeded for about 7 to 11 cycles. Paired-end reads containing CDR3 totaled no fewer than 2.5 million for each sample. MiXCR, run by TCRdb on the 5' RACE reads, gives a single entry per CDR3 protein. The table shows fewer than 1.5 million distinct CDR3 sequences, with around 39% occurring only once. Trimming pared 4 bases from V and 1 base from J, leaving 11 bases between. The CDR3 spans 15 residues. This receptor was obtained from a woman aged 18-29 years in good health. The material sequenced was blood. The V call is TRBV12-3 or TRBV12-4, the J call TRBJ2-1; D gene unclear. CDR3 amino acids: CASSSRANSYNEQFF. DNA of the CDR3: TGTGCCAGCAGTTCCCGAGCGAATTCCTACAATGAGCAGTTCTTC.